One and the same sample provided the 18 T cell receptor beta chains below, sequenced in a study of glioma-infiltrating T cells. TCR alpha and beta CDR3 regions were amplified from RNA using iRepertoire nested multiplex PCR. TCRdb fed the multiplex PCR reads into MiXCR, producing one record per CDR3 protein. The sample gives approximately 10,000 distinct CDR3 sequences, 45% to 65% of which show up once; around 21% is in the top ten. Sequencing was done on a sample of glioma tissue, nonneoplastic brain tissue, or PBMCs (not recorded which). The origin of the receptors is a human donor with low-grade glioma or glioblastoma, undergoing nonglioma brain surgery, or in good health (not recorded which).

This clonotype is labeled as medium-sized (0.01 to 0.1%). The gene calls are TRBV27 and TRBJ1-5, with D perhaps TRBD1 (5 bases). The CDR3 runs 14 residues. V lost 3 bases and J 6 bases, leaving 12 bases between the germline ends. CDR1 and CDR2 from the germline V gene are MNHEY and SMNVEV (reference sequence). The CDR3 loop reads CASSFGQRSQPQHF. The CDR3 DNA sequence: TGTGCCAGCAGTTTTGGACAAAGGAGTCAGCCCCAGCATTTT.

Worth noting for this clonotype: One end of the junction is discordant with germline, which a read error may explain. The rearrangement joins TRBV15 to TRBJ2-1, with 9 bases aligning to TRBD1. The CDR3 totals 14 residues. CDR1 and CDR2 (germline): LNHNV, YYDKDF (reference sequence). CDR3 bases: TGTGCCACCAGAAGAGGGGGGGACAGGGATGAGCAGTCCTTC. Its translation is CATRRGGDRDEQSF.

This chain links TRBV28 with TRBJ2-1; tentatively, D is TRBD2 (6 bases). Germline CDR1 reads MDHEN; CDR2 reads SYDVKM. This CDR3 region has 14 residues. V lost 4 bases to trimming and J lost 13 bases, with 20 bases between them. The CDR3 sequence: CASSSWTTLRDQFF. CDR3 sequence (DNA): TGTGCCAGCAGTTCCTGGACTACTCTCCGAGATCAGTTCTTC.

Relative to its sample, this clonotype is medium-sized. The chain couples TRBV7-9 to TRBJ2-7, with 9 bases matching TRBD2. J lost 7 bases, V lost 5 bases, and 6 bases had no gene match. This CDR3 is built from 13 residues. Looked up from germline, CDR1 is SEHNR and CDR2 is FQNEAQ (reference sequence). DNA of the CDR3: TGTGCCAGCAGCCGCCTGACTAGCGGAGAGCAGTACTTC. This encodes CASSRLTSGEQYF.

Worth noting for this clonotype: Mismatch with germline at one junction end may stem from a read error. The rearrangement uses TRBV2 and TRBJ1-2; the D gene is possibly TRBD1 (5 bases). CDR3 length equals 16 residues. Germline CDR1 reads SNHLY; CDR2 reads FYNNEI. DNA of the CDR3: TGTGCCAGCATTGAAGGGGATGGTGAAGAGGTCTATGGCTACACCTTC. Residues: CASIEGDGEEVYGYTF. Full variable domain (outside the CDR3, taken from reference TRBV2 and TRBJ1-2): EPEVTQTPSHQVTQMGQEVILRCVPISNHLYFYWYRQILGQKVEFLVSFYNNEISEKSEIFDDQFSVERPDGSNFTLKIRSTKLEDSAMYFCASIEGDGEEVYGYTFGSGTRLTVV.

To note about this clonotype: The junction departs from germline at one end; a sequencing error may be responsible. V is TRBV7-2 and J is TRBJ2-1; D uncertain. The germline CDR1 and CDR2 sequences are SGHTA and FQGNSA. The CDR3 runs to 16 residues. The CDR3 sequence is CASSLAWGWSYNDQFF. The CDR3 DNA reads as TGTGCCAGCAGCTTGGCGTGGGGATGGTCCTACAATGATCAGTTCTTC.

This clonotype came up many times. The chain links TRBV3-1 to TRBJ2-1; tentative D call: TRBD2 (5 bases). This CDR3 has 14 amino acids. V gave up 10 bases and J gave up 4 bases, with 17 bases separating them. Germline V gene lookup returns CDR1 LGHDT and CDR2 YNNKEL (reference sequence). The CDR3 is CAIRTTAGYNEQFF. The CDR3 DNA follows: TGTGCCATCAGGACCACCGCGGGTTACAATGAGCAGTTCTTC.

On this clonotype: As the CDR3 is not closed by the conserved phenylalanine or tryptophan, this likely results from a read error. The chain carries TRBV7-2 and TRBJ2-3; possible D gene TRBD1, 5 bases. CDR1 is SGHTA and CDR2 is FQGNSA in the germline V gene. The germline V and J ends were trimmed by 2 bases and 10 bases, with 16 bases remaining between them. The CDR3 spans 14 residues. The CDR3 DNA is TGTGCCAGCAGCTTAACAGGCCTTGATCTTGCGCAGTATTCT. This encodes CASSLTGLDLAQYS.

Points on this clonotype: At one end the junction does not follow the germline gene, possibly because of a read error. The chain couples TRBV11-1 to TRBJ2-2; tentative D call: TRBD2 (5 bases). This CDR3 is built from 14 residues. The germline V gene has CDR1 SGHAT and CDR2 FQDESV (reference sequence). The CDR3 sequence is CAISLRLPTGEPFF. The DNA for the CDR3 is TGTGCCATCAGCTTAAGGCTTCCCACCGGGGAGCCGTTTTTT.

This clonotype was counted at least ten times. A read error may explain this, as a much larger clone is one base away. This rearrangement joins TRBV4-1 to TRBJ2-7; 7 bases line up with TRBD2. V gave up 3 bases and J gave up 6 bases; unmatched junction bases: 11. The CDR3 totals 15 residues. Germline lookup yields CDR1 MGHRA and CDR2 YSYEKL. The CDR3 reads CASSHLAAHPSEQYF. The CDR3 nucleotides read TGCGCCAGCAGCCACCTAGCGGCACACCCCTCCGAGCAGTACTTC.

The rearrangement links TRBV4-3 to TRBJ2-3, with unresolved D. CDR3 length equals 17 residues. The V gene lost 1 base and the J gene lost 3 bases, with 17 bases spanning the gap. Germline loops: CDR1 LGHNA, CDR2 YSLEER. The CDR3, as DNA: TGCGCCAGCAGCCAAGTCCTAACGGTCGGAGCGACAGATACGCAGTATTTT. It translates to CASSQVLTVGATDTQYF.

This clonotype was counted at least ten times. A much larger clone lies one base from this, so it may be a read error. The chain couples TRBV20-1 to TRBJ1-1; maybe TRBD1 (5 bases). Deletions cut 7 bases from V and 3 bases from J, with 15 bases between. Germline assignment: CDR1 DFQATT and CDR2 SNEGSKA (reference sequence). The CDR3 is made up of 13 amino acids. CDR3 amino acids: CSERGDADTEAFF. CDR3 coding DNA: TGCAGTGAGAGGGGCGATGCTGACACTGAAGCTTTCTTT.

This clonotype is large in the sample. CDR3 sequence: CASSSPGVATDTQYF. The CDR3 DNA follows: TGTGCCAGCAGTTCCCCGGGGGTAGCCACAGATACGCAGTATTTT. The chain is built from TRBV6-1 and TRBJ2-3; D might be TRBD2 (6 bases). The germline V and J ends were trimmed by 5 bases and 2 bases, with 14 bases remaining between them. There are 15 residues in the CDR3. Germline V gene lookup returns CDR1 MNHNS and CDR2 SASEGT.

This clonotype was counted many times. A much larger clone is a single base away; this may be a read error. V is TRBV2 and J is TRBJ1-2; possibly TRBD1 for D (5 bases). The V end lost 2 bases, the J end lost 4 bases, and 11 bases lay between the germline ends. There are 14 residues in the CDR3. Germline CDR1 is SNHLY and CDR2 is FYNNEI. Written as DNA, the CDR3 is TGTGCCAGCAGTGAACAGGGCAGAAGCTATGGCTACACCTTC. This sequence encodes CASSEQGRSYGYTF.

In this sample, this clonotype is medium-sized (0.01 to 0.1%). The V gene is TRBV4-3, the J gene TRBJ2-1; TRBD2 might be the D (5 bases). The CDR3 is made up of 16 amino acids. V was shortened by 0 bases and J by 7 bases, with 16 bases between the two germline ends. Looked up from germline, CDR1 is LGHNA and CDR2 is YSLEER. Here the CDR3 DNA reads TGCGCCAGCAGCCAAGAGGTATCCAAGAGGGCAAATGAGCAGTTCTTC. This sequence encodes CASSQEVSKRANEQFF.

This clonotype came up many times. Here the CDR3 DNA reads TGTGCCAGCAGCGCCCGAACCGGGACTTCTCACTACGAGCAGTACTTC. Its protein is CASSARTGTSHYEQYF. This sequence joins TRBV5-4 and TRBJ2-7; a possible D gene is TRBD2 (6 bases). The CDR3 covers 16 residues. The ends were cut back, 4 bases at V and 3 bases at J, with 20 bases in the middle. In germline, CDR1 is SGHNT, CDR2 YYREEE (reference sequence). The whole variable domain, remainder taken from reference TRBV5-4 and TRBJ2-7, is ETGVTQSPTHLIKTRGQQVTLRCSSQSGHNTVSWYQQALGQGPQFIFQYYREEENGRGNFPPRFSGLQFPNYSSELNVNALELDDSALYLCASSARTGTSHYEQYFGPGTRLTVT.

This clonotype was counted at least ten times. A read error may account for a junction end that differs from germline. The chain combines TRBV3-1 with TRBJ2-1; 8 positions agree with TRBD2. The CDR3 covers 18 residues. Germline-derived CDR1 and CDR2 are LGHDT and YNNKEL (reference sequence). CDR3 sequence: CAISQDYPSGLGYNEQFF. The CDR3 bases are TGTGCCATCAGCCAAGATTACCCTAGCGGGTTAGGTTACAATGAGCAGTTCTTC.

CDR3 nucleotide sequence: TGTGCCAGCAGTTTATTGCTAGTAGCGGGAGTGAAAGATACGCAGTATTTT. Protein sequence: CASSLLLVAGVKDTQYF. V usage is TRBV27 and J usage is TRBJ2-3; 9 nucleotides agree with TRBD2. Germline trimming cut 1 base from V and 5 bases from J; bases unmatched to any gene: 10. From germline, CDR1 is MNHEY and CDR2 SMNVEV (reference sequence). The CDR3 spans 17 residues.